The 3 T cell receptor beta chains below all came from one sample that was sequenced in a study of beta chain features in type 1 diabetes. All of the isolated RNA was reverse transcribed, so expressed TCRB transcripts were sequenced. Data came from immunoSEQ multiplex PCR; TCRdb stores just in-frame clones and leaves some out. The sample contains tens of thousands of clones, around a third of which appear only once. Sample: stem cell memory CD4+ T cells from blood. The receptors shown here come from a woman between 18 and 29 years old in good health.

This clone occurred a few times. The chain is built from TRBV18 and TRBJ2-3; D may be TRBD1 (5 bases). Trimming stripped 6 bases from V and 0 bases from J, with 13 bases between. The CDR3 totals 15 residues. The germline CDR1 and CDR2 sequences are KGHSH and LQKENI. As DNA, the CDR3 is TGTGCCAGCTCCCAAGGACAAACTAGCACAGATACGCAGTATTTT. Translating it yields CASSQGQTSTDTQYF.

The CDR3 loop reads CASSRGDRETYEQYF. The DNA of the CDR3 is TGTGCCAGCAGTAGGGGGGACAGGGAAACCTACGAGCAGTACTTC. The rearrangement uses TRBV6-5 and TRBJ2-7; 9 bases line up with TRBD1. This CDR3 region has 15 residues. Trimming removed 5 bases from V and 2 bases from J; junction bases left unmatched: 7. The germline V gene has CDR1 MNHEY and CDR2 SVGAGI.

This chain connects TRBV10-2 to TRBJ2-7; the match to TRBD1 covers 8 bases. The CDR3 extends over 18 amino acids. The J segment lost 2 bases and the V segment lost 10 bases, leaving 22 bases of the junction unmatched. CDR1 is WSHSY and CDR2 is SAAADI in the germline V gene. CDR3 nucleotides: TGCGCCACCCAGGGGATCGCAGGGGGCTACGGGAGCACCTACGAGCAGTACTTC. Protein: CATQGIAGGYGSTYEQYF.